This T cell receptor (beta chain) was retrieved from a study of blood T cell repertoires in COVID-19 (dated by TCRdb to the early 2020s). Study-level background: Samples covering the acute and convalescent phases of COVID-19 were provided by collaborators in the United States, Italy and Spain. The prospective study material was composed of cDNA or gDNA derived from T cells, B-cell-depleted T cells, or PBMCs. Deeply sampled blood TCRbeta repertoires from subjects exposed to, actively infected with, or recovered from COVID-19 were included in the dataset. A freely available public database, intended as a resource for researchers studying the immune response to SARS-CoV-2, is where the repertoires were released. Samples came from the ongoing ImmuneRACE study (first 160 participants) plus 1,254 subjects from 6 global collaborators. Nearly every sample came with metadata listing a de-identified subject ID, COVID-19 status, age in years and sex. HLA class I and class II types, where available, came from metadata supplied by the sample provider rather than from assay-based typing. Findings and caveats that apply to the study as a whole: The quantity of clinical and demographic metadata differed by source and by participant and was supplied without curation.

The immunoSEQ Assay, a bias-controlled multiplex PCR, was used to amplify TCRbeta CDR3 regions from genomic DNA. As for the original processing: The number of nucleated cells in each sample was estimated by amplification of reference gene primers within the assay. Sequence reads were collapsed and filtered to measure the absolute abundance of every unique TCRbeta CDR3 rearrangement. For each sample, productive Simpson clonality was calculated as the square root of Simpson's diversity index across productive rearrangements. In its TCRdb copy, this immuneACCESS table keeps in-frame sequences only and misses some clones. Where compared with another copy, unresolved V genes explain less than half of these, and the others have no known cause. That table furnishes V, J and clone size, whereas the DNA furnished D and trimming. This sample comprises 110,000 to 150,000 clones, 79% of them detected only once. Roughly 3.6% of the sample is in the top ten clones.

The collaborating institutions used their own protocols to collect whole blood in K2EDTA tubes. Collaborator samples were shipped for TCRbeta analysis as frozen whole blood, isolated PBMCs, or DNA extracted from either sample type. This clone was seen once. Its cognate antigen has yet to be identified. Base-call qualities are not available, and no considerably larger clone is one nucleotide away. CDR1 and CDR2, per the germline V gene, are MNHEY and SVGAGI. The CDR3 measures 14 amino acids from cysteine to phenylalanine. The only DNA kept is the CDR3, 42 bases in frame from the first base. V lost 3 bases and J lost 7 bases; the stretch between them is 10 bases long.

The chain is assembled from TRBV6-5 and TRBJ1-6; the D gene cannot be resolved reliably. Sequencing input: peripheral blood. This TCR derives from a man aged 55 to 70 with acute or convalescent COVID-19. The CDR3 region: CASSYTETNSPLHF. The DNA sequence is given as TGTGCCAGCAGTTATACAGAGACGAATTCACCCCTCCACTTT.